The 15 T cell receptor beta chains below all came from one sample that was sequenced in a study of blood T cells in healthy people across ages. Through a sample-barcoded 5' primer and a J-beta primer mix, a second PCR was run for 7 to 11 cycles. TCRdb called the 5' RACE reads again in MiXCR, with one record for every CDR3 protein. The top ten clones hold less than 5% of a sample with about 1.5 million distinct CDR3 sequences, around 40% of them seen once. The source material was blood. The receptors shown here come from a woman under 30 in good health.

This chain uses TRBV7-6 with TRBJ2-1; TRBD2 aligns across 9 bases. CDR3 length equals 17 residues. J was trimmed by 0 bases and V by 1 base; bases with no gene match: 4. The germline V gene encodes CDR1 SGHVS and CDR2 FNYEAQ. CDR3 bases: TGTGCCAGCAGCTTAGGTAGCGGGGGCAGCTCCTACAATGAGCAGTTCTTC. Its translation is CASSLGSGGSSYNEQFF.

V is TRBV20-1 and J is TRBJ1-1; 7 bases line up with TRBD1. The CDR3 length is 12 residues. Germline V gives CDR1 DFQATT, CDR2 SNEGSKA (reference sequence). For the CDR3, the DNA is TGCAGAGTCAACAGGGGAAGCACTGAAGCTTTCTTT. Its translation is CRVNRGSTEAFF.

The chain uses TRBV29-1 and TRBJ2-3; TRBD2 might be the D (5 bases). The CDR3 consists of 13 residues. V gave up 6 bases and J gave up 2 bases, with 12 bases separating them. Per germline, CDR1 SQVTM and CDR2 ANQGSEA. The chain's CDR3 is CSVDSSNTDTQYF. DNA of the CDR3: TGCAGCGTGGACTCCTCTAACACAGATACGCAGTATTTT.

At least ten counts were recorded for this clonotype. CDR3 nucleotide sequence: TGCAGTGCGGCGCCGGGACTAGGTTTAGTTCATGAGCAGTTCTTC. Translated, it gives CSAAPGLGLVHEQFF. The chain combines TRBV20-1 with TRBJ2-1; 8 bases are shared with TRBD2. In germline, CDR1 is DFQATT, CDR2 SNEGSKA (reference sequence). Germline trimming cut 6 bases from V and 8 bases from J; bases unmatched to any gene: 15. This CDR3 contains 15 residues.

This clonotype was seen only a few times. This chain links TRBV2 with TRBJ1-2, with D hard to call. Germline V gene sequence: CDR1 SNHLY, CDR2 FYNNEI. The CDR3 loop spans 14 amino acids. Trimming cost V 6 bases and J 0 bases, with 11 bases left between them. This CDR3 reads CASRPGRANYGYTF. The CDR3 region has the DNA TGTGCCAGCAGGCCAGGAAGAGCTAACTATGGCTACACCTTC.

With regard to this clonotype: At one end the junction does not follow the germline gene, possibly because of a read error. This chain connects TRBV30 to TRBJ2-3, with 13 bases that match TRBD2. Germline V lookup: CDR1 GTSNPN, CDR2 SVGIG (reference sequence). The CDR3 sequence is 18 residues long. The CDR3 sequence is CARSPTSGGLISADTQYF. For the CDR3, the DNA is TGTGCCCGGAGTCCGACTAGCGGGGGGCTAATTTCTGCAGATACGCAGTATTTT.

The chain couples TRBV2 to TRBJ1-5; 7 positions match TRBD1. The CDR3 consists of 15 residues. The germline gives CDR1 SNHLY, CDR2 FYNNEI. V gave up 7 bases and J gave up 2 bases; unmatched junction bases: 8. This CDR3 is CASNTRDSRNQPQHF. In DNA form, the CDR3 reads TGTGCCAGCAATACCCGGGACAGTCGCAATCAGCCCCAGCATTTT.

This clonotype has more than one count but fewer than ten. This chain uses TRBV7-9 with TRBJ2-5, with no clear D. V was clipped by 5 bases and J by 1 base, with 11 bases between them. The CDR3 loop spans 14 amino acids. Germline V gene lookup returns CDR1 SEHNR and CDR2 FQNEAQ (reference sequence). CDR3 DNA: TGTGCCAGCAGCGACACACAAATCCAAGAGACCCAGTACTTC. Its protein is CASSDTQIQETQYF. The whole variable domain, remainder taken from reference TRBV7-9 and TRBJ2-5, is DTGVSQNPRHKITKRGQNVTFRCDPISEHNRLYWYRQTLGQGPEFLTYFQNEAQLEKSRLLSDRFSAERPKGSFSTLEIQRTEQGDSAMYLCASSDTQIQETQYFGPGTRLLVL.

V and J are TRBV6-6 and TRBJ1-6, with D unclear. Trimming removed 4 bases at V and 9 bases at J, with 10 bases between. The CDR3 extends over 13 amino acids. Germline CDR1 reads MNHNY; CDR2 reads SVGAGI (reference sequence). As DNA, the CDR3 is TGTGCCAGCAGTTGGATAGAGGGTTCACCCCTCCACTTT. It is translated as CASSWIEGSPLHF.

The chain links TRBV20-1 to TRBJ1-1; 7 bases align to TRBD1. The trim removed 6 bases at V and 5 bases at J, leaving 12 bases unmatched. CDR3 length: 14 amino acids. Germline CDR1 is DFQATT and CDR2 is SNEGSKA (reference sequence). Written as DNA, the CDR3 is TGCAGTGCGACCACACGACAGGGCGGGACTGAAGCTTTCTTT. Its protein product is CSATTRQGGTEAFF.

The chain is built from TRBV20-1 and TRBJ1-1; D is ambiguous. The CDR3 runs to 14 residues. Trimming took 3 bases from V and 4 from J, leaving 15 bases between them. The germline gives CDR1 DFQATT, CDR2 SNEGSKA (reference sequence). As DNA, the CDR3 is TGCAGTGCTAGGGGTGGACTCCTAGGCACTGAAGCTTTCTTT. Amino acids: CSARGGLLGTEAFF.

This chain connects TRBV21-1 to TRBJ2-5; no check of the table's D call, TRBD2, against the DNA was made. TRBV21-1 is assigned pseudogene status. The CDR3 sequence is 16 residues long. CDR3 nucleotide sequence: TGTGCCCGACTTACGCCGCAGGGGCCCACCTACAATGAGCAGTACTTC. Protein product: CARLTPQGPTYNEQYF.

Only a few counts were recorded for this clonotype. The CDR3 spells CASSVGSSYNEQYF. The DNA of the CDR3 is TGTGCCAGCAGCGTAGGGAGCTCCTACAATGAGCAGTACTTC. The rearrangement links TRBV9 to TRBJ2-1; the D is unclear. The J call may be faulty, since TRBJ2-7 better matches the DNA end. This CDR3 is built from 14 residues. CDR1 is SGDLS and CDR2 is YYNGEE in the germline V gene.

The J gene is TRBJ1-5, the V gene TRBV9, with D hard to call. This CDR3 spans 14 amino acids. The ends were cut back, 3 bases at V and 2 bases at J, with 9 bases in the middle. The germline gives CDR1 SGDLS, CDR2 YYNGEE. The CDR3 protein is CASSAGPGNQPQHF. In DNA form, the CDR3 reads TGTGCCAGCAGCGCCGGACCGGGCAATCAGCCCCAGCATTTT.

This clonotype has more than one count but fewer than ten. The chain has TRBV2 and TRBJ2-5; a weak D match, TRBD2 (5 bases). The DNA matches TRBJ2-7 better at its end, which makes the J call doubtful. The CDR3 sequence is 14 residues long. CDR1 is SNHLY, CDR2 FYNNEI, per germline. This CDR3 is CASSVKGGPFEQYF. The DNA for the CDR3 is TGTGCCAGCAGTGTAAAAGGAGGACCGTTCGAGCAGTACTTC.